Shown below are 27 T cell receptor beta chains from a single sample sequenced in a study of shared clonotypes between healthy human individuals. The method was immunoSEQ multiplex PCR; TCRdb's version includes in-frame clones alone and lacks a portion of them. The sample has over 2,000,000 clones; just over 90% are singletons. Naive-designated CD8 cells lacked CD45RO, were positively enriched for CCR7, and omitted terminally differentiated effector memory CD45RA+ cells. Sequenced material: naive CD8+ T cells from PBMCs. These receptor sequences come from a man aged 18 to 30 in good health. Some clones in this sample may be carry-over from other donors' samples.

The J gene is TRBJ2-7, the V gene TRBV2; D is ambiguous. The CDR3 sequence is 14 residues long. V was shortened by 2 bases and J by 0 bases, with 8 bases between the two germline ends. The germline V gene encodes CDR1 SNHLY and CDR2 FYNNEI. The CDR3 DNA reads TGTGCCAGCAGTGAAATTAGTATCTCCTACGAGCAGTACTTC. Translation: CASSEISISYEQYF. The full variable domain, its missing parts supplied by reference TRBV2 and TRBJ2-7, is EPEVTQTPSHQVTQMGQEVILRCVPISNHLYFYWYRQILGQKVEFLVSFYNNEISEKSEIFDDQFSVERPDGSNFTLKIRSTKLEDSAMYFCASSEISISYEQYFGPGTRLTVT.

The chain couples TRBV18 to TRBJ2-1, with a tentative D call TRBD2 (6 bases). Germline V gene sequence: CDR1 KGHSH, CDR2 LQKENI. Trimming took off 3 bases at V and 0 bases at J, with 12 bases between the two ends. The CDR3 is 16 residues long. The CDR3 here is CASSPLAARSYNEQFF. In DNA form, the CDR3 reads TGTGCCAGCTCACCGTTAGCGGCCCGCTCCTACAATGAGCAGTTCTTC.

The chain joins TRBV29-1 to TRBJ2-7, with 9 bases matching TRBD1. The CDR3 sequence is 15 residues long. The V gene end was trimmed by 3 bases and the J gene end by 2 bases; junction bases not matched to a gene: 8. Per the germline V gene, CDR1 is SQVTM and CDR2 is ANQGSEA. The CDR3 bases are TGCAGCGTTGAGATAGGGGACAGGGCCACCTACGAGCAGTACTTC. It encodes CSVEIGDRATYEQYF.

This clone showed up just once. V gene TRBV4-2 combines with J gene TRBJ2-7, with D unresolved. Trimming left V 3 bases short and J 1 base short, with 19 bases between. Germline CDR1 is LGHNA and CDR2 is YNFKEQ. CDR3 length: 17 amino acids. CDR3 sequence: CASSQTTVSLMSYEQYF. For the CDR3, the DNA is TGTGCCAGCAGCCAGACCACTGTAAGCCTCATGTCCTACGAGCAGTACTTC.

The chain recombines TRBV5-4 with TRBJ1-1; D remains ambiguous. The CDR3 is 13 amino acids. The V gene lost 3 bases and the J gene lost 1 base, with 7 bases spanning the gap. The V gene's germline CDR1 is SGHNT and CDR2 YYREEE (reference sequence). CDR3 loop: CASSSLPNTEAFF. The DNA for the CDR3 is TGTGCCAGCAGCTCGCTACCGAACACTGAAGCTTTCTTT.

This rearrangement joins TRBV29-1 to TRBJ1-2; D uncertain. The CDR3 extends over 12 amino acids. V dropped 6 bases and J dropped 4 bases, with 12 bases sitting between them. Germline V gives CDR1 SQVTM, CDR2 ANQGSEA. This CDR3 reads CSVTDYFYGYTF. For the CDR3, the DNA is TGCAGCGTCACGGACTACTTCTATGGCTACACCTTC. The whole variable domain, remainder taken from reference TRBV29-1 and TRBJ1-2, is SAVISQKPSRDICQRGTSLTIQCQVDSQVTMMFWYRQQPGQSLTLIATANQGSEATYESGFVIDKFPISRPNLTFSTLTVSNMSPEDSSIYLCSVTDYFYGYTFGSGTRLTVV.

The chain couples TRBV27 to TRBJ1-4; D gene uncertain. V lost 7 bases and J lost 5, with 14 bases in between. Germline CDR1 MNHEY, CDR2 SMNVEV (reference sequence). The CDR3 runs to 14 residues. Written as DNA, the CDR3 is TGTGCCAGCACCAACAGCGGGAGCAATGAAAAACTGTTTTTT. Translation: CASTNSGSNEKLFF. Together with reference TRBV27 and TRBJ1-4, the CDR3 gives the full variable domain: EAQVTQNPRYLITVTGKKLTVTCSQNMNHEYMSWYRQDPGLGLRQIYYSMNVEVTDKGDVPEGYKVSRKEKRNFPLILESPSPNQTSLYFCASTNSGSNEKLFFGSGTQLSVL.

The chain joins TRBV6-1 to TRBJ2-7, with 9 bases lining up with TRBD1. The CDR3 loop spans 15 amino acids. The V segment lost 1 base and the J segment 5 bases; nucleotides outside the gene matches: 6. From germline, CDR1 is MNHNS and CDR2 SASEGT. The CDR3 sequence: CASSEEGQGHHEQYF. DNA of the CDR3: TGTGCCAGCAGTGAAGAGGGACAGGGTCACCACGAGCAGTACTTC.

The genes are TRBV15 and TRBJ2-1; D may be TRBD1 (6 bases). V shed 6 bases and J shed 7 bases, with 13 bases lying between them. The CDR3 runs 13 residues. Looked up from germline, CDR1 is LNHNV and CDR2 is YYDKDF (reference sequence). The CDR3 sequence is CATSQGRRNEQFF. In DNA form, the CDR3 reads TGTGCCACCAGTCAGGGGCGGAGAAATGAGCAGTTCTTC.

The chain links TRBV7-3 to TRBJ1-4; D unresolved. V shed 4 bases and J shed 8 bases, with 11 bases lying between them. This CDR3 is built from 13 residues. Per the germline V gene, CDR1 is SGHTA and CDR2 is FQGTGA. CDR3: CASSSSVGEKLFF. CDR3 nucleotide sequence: TGTGCCAGCAGCTCGAGTGTGGGGGAAAAACTGTTTTTT.

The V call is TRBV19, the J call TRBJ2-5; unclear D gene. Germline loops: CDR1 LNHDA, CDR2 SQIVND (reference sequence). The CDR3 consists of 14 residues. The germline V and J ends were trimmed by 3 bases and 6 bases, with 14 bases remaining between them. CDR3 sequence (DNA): TGTGCCAGTAGTATTTTCGGCAGTTGGCAGACCCAGTACTTC. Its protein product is CASSIFGSWQTQYF.

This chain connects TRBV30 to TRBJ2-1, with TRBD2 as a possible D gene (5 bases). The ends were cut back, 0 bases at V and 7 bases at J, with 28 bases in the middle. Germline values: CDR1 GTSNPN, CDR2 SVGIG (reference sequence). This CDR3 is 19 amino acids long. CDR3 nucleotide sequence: TGTGCCTGGAGTGTACTCCCGGGGATAGGCCTCCGTCTTAGGAATGAGCAGTTCTTC. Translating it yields CAWSVLPGIGLRLRNEQFF.

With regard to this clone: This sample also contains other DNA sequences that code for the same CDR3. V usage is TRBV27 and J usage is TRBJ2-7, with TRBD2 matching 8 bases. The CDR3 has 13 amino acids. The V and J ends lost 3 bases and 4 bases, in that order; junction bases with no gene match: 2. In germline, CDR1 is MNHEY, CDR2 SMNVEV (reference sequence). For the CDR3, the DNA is TGTGCCAGCAGTTTGGCTAGCGGGTACGAGCAGTACTTC. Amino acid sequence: CASSLASGYEQYF.

CDR3 in amino acids: CASRRTSGSNNEQFF. The CDR3 bases are TGTGCCAGCAGACGAACTAGCGGGAGCAACAATGAGCAGTTCTTC. The chain has TRBV6-5 and TRBJ2-1; 11 nucleotides line up with TRBD2. The CDR3 sequence is 15 residues long. The germline CDR1 and CDR2 sequences are MNHEY and SVGAGI. V lost 6 bases, J lost 5 bases, and 6 bases stayed unmatched.

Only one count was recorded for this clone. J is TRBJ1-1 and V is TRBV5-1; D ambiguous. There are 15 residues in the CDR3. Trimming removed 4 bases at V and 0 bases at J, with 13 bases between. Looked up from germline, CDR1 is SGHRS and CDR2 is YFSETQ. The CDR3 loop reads CASSIGKSMNTEAFF. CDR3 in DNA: TGCGCCAGCAGCATCGGGAAGTCCATGAACACTGAAGCTTTCTTT.

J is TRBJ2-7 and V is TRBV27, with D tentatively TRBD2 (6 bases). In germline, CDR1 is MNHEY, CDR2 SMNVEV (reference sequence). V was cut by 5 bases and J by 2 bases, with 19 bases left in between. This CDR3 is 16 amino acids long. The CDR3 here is CASSPPRGLSAYEQYF. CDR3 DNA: TGTGCCAGCAGTCCCCCTCGGGGACTCTCCGCCTACGAGCAGTACTTC.

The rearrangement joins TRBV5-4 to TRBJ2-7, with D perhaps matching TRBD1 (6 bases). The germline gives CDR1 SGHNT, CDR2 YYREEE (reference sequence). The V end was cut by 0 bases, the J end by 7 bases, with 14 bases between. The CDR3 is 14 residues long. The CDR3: CASSLGNSQGEQYF. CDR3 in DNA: TGTGCCAGCAGCTTGGGGAATAGCCAGGGGGAGCAGTACTTC.

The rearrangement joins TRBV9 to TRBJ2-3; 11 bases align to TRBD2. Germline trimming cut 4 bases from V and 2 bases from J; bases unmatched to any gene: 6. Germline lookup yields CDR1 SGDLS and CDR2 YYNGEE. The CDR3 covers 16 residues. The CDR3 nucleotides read TGTGCCAGCAGCCCGGGACTAGCGGAGTCCACAGATACGCAGTATTTT. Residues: CASSPGLAESTDTQYF. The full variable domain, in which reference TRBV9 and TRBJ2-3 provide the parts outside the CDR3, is DSGVTQTPKHLITATGQRVTLRCSPRSGDLSVYWYQQSLDQGLQFLIQYYNGEERAKGNILERFSAQQFPDLHSELNLSSLELGDSALYFCASSPGLAESTDTQYFGPGTRLTVL.

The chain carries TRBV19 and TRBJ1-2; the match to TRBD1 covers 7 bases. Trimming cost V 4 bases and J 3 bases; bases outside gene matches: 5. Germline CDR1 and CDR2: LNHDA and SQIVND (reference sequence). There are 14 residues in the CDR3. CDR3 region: CASSTRGLDYGYTF. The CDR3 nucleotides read TGTGCCAGTAGTACTAGGGGGCTTGACTATGGCTACACCTTC. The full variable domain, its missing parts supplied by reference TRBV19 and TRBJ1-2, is DGGITQSPKYLFRKEGQNVTLSCEQNLNHDAMYWYRQDPGQGLRLIYYSQIVNDFQKGDIAEGYSVSREKKESFPLTVTSAQKNPTAFYLCASSTRGLDYGYTFGSGTRLTVV.

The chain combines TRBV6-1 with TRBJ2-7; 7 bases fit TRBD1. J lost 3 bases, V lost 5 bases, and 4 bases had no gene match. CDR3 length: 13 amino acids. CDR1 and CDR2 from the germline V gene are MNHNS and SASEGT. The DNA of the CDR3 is TGTGCCAGCAGTCCGGGACAGATCTACGAGCAGTACTTC. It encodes CASSPGQIYEQYF.

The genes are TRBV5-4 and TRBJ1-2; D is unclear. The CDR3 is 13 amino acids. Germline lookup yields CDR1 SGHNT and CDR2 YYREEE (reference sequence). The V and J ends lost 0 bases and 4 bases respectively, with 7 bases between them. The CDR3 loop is CASSLGHPYGYTF. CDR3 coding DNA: TGTGCCAGCAGCTTGGGGCATCCCTATGGCTACACCTTC.

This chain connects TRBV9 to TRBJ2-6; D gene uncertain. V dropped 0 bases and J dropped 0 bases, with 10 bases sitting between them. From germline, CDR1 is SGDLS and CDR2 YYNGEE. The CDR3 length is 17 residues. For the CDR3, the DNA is TGTGCCAGCAGCGTAGGTGTGTATGTCTCTGGGGCCAACGTCCTGACTTTC. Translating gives CASSVGVYVSGANVLTF.

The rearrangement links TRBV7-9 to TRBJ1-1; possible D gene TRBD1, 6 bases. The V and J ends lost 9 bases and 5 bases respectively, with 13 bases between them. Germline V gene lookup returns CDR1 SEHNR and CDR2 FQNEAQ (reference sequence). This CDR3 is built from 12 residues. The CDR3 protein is CASSAGATEAFF. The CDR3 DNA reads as TGTGCCAGTTCAGCGGGGGCAACTGAAGCTTTCTTT.

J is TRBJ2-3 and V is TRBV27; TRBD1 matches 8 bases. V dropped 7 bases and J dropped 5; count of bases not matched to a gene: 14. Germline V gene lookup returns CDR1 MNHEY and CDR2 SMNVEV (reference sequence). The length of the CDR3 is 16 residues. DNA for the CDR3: TGTGCCAGCACCCCCACGCCAGGGGGCTTAGGAGATACGCAGTATTTT. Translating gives CASTPTPGGLGDTQYF.

The CDR3: CTSGPTGTEGSNQPQHF. In DNA form, the CDR3 reads TGCACCAGCGGCCCGACCGGGACAGAAGGTAGCAATCAGCCCCAGCATTTT. The chain links TRBV1 to TRBJ1-5; the listed D gene, TRBD1, was not tested against the DNA. TRBV1 is a known pseudogene. This CDR3 has 17 amino acids.

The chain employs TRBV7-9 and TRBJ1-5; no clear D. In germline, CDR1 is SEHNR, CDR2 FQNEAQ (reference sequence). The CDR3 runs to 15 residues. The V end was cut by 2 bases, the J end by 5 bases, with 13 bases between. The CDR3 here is CASSLFSEVDQPQHF. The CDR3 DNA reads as TGTGCCAGCAGCTTATTCTCAGAGGTTGATCAGCCCCAGCATTTT.

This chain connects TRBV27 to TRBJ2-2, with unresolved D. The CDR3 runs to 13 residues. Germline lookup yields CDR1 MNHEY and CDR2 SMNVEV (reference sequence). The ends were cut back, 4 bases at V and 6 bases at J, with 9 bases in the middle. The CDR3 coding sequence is TGTGCCAGCAGTTCGAGTGTTGCCGGGGAGCTGTTTTTT. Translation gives CASSSSVAGELFF.